This TCR beta chain was sequenced in a study of a mutant IDH1 vaccine in newly diagnosed glioma. For the study at large: Every participant had undergone radiotherapy, temozolomide, or both before, and most underwent both.

Clones were sequenced by immunoSEQ multiplex PCR, and TCRdb holds only the in-frame ones, with some missing. The sample consists of about 54,000 clones, 80% to 90% of them appearing once. Time point described: baseline, week 1 (first vaccination visit). The treatment here: pre-vaccination baseline after standard-of-care therapy. Each of the donors came in with new WHO grade 3 or 4 astrocytomas that were IDH1-mutant and ATRX-lost. CDR3 size: 17 residues. V lost 3 bases and J lost 0; bases outside the gene matches: 3. The germline CDR1 and CDR2 sequences are LNHNV and YYDKDF (reference sequence). This receptor was taken from a man between 18 and 35 years old with glioma. Sample: PBMCs, taken from a glioma patient treated with radiotherapy, temozolomide or both. The rearrangement joins TRBV15 to TRBJ2-1, with TRBD2 identical over 12 bases. The CDR3 here is CATSSGLAGNSYNEQFF. CDR3 DNA sequence: TGTGCCACCAGCAGTGGACTAGCGGGGAACTCCTACAATGAGCAGTTCTTC.